Sequencing of this T cell receptor beta chain was carried out in a study of control samples from healthy donors and cancer patients (TCRdb year 2020). On this clone: Its antigen target is currently unknown. The record has no base qualities; no much larger clone is one base away.

From a lookup of the germline V gene (reference sequence), CDR1 and CDR2 are GTSNPN and SVGIG. V is clipped by 5 bases and J by 4 bases, and the sequence between their germline boundaries is 8 bases long. The cysteine opens and the phenylalanine closes a CDR3 of 12 amino acids. The sequence is cut down to CDR3 DNA, 36 bases in frame from base 1. To prepare the library, the immunoSEQ multiplex PCR assay was applied. As stored in TCRdb, this immuneACCESS dataset retains in-frame rearrangements with V and J assigned. A fraction of the clones does not appear; measured against another copy, unresolved V genes explain less than half of the discrepancy, and the remainder lacks a known reason. The sample contains about 150,000 clones, 93% of them found a single time. Under 2.5% of the sample is in the top ten clones.

The sequence was obtained from a man aged 50 to 60 in good health. What was sequenced was blood. This chain is built from TRBV30 and TRBJ2-2, with the identity of the D gene unclear. This receptor has the CDR3 CAWDASTGELFF. The DNA sequence follows: TGTGCCTGGGATGCTAGCACCGGGGAGCTGTTTTTT. The CDR3, completed at both ends by the reference TRBV30 and TRBJ2-2 genes, gives the full variable domain SQTIHQWPATLVQPVGSPLSLECTVEGTSNPNLYWYRQAAGRGLQLLFYSVGIGQISSEVPQNLSASRPQDRQFILSSKKLLLSDSGFYLCAWDASTGELFFGEGSRLTVL.